The 16 T cell receptor beta chains below all came from one sample that was sequenced in a study of breast tumors, draining lymph nodes, adjacent tissues. TCRdb recomputed calls from the multiplex PCR reads with MiXCR, one row per CDR3 protein. The sample shows about 230,000 distinct CDR3 sequences, approximately 30% of them seen only once. The lymph nodes were axillary draining lymph nodes from breast cancer patients. The sequenced sample was axillary lymph node tissue. These receptors were collected from a female donor with breast cancer. Some clones in this sample may be carry-over from other donors' samples.

This chain joins TRBV25-1 and TRBJ1-4; D is undetermined. V shed 0 bases and J shed 8 bases, with 1 base lying between them. The CDR3 contains 11 residues. Germline lookup yields CDR1 MGHDK and CDR2 SYGVNS. This chain's CDR3 is CASSEYEKLFF. The CDR3 nucleotides are TGTGCCAGCAGTGAATACGAAAAACTGTTTTTT. Drawing the rest from reference TRBV25-1 and TRBJ1-4, the complete variable domain is EADIYQTPRYLVIGTGKKITLECSQTMGHDKMYWYQQDPGMELHLIHYSYGVNSTEKGDLSSESTVSRIRTEHFPLTLESARPSHTSQYLCASSEYEKLFFGSGTQLSVL.

This clonotype has at least ten counts. The rearrangement joins TRBV4-2 to TRBJ1-6, with D possibly being TRBD1 (6 bases). Deletions cut 3 bases from V and 13 bases from J, with 13 bases between. There are 13 residues in the CDR3. CDR1 and CDR2 (germline): LGHNA, YNFKEQ. CDR3 coding DNA: TGTGCCAGCAGCCAGGGACAAAATCTGCCCCTCCACTTT. It encodes CASSQGQNLPLHF.

This clonotype was detected ten times or more. The chain links TRBV6-2 or TRBV6-3 to TRBJ2-1; D gene ambiguous. Per the germline V gene, CDR1 is MNHEY and CDR2 is SVGEGT. V gave up 0 bases and J gave up 5 bases, with 11 bases separating them. The CDR3 is made up of 15 amino acids. CDR3 sequence reads: CASSYSPRLHNEQFF. The CDR3, as DNA: TGTGCCAGCAGTTACTCCCCGCGCCTGCACAATGAGCAGTTCTTC.

This clonotype was counted many times. This sequence joins TRBV9 and TRBJ2-1, with 14 bases lining up with TRBD2. J lost 8 bases, V lost 2 bases, and 3 bases had no gene match. The CDR3 contains 15 residues. CDR1 and CDR2 (germline): SGDLS, YYNGEE. In nucleotides, the CDR3 is TGTGCCAGCAGCGTCGGGACTAGCGGGAGTTATGAGCAGTTCTTC. As protein: CASSVGTSGSYEQFF.

The chain employs TRBV18 and TRBJ1-6; 9 bases are shared with TRBD1. The CDR3 consists of 14 residues. V gave up 4 bases and J gave up 9 bases; unmatched junction bases: 4. Germline assignment: CDR1 KGHSH and CDR2 LQKENI. The CDR3 bases are TGTGCCAGCTCACTTACAGGGGGCGGTTCACCCCTCCACTTT. The encoded protein is CASSLTGGGSPLHF.

This clonotype appeared a few times. This chain connects TRBV4-3 to TRBJ1-1; TRBD1 aligns across 8 bases. Germline V CDR1 and CDR2: LGHNA, YSLEER. The CDR3 consists of 13 residues. V dropped 0 bases and J dropped 9; count of bases not matched to a gene: 3. The CDR3 DNA reads TGCGCCAGCAGCCAAGATAGGACAGGGCAAGCTTTCTTT. Translated: CASSQDRTGQAFF.

The genes are TRBV5-5 and TRBJ2-4, with TRBD2 matching over 7 bases. V gave up 2 bases and J gave up 8 bases; unmatched junction bases: 7. Looked up from germline, CDR1 is SGHKS and CDR2 is YYEKEE (reference sequence). This CDR3 contains 14 residues. This CDR3 is CASSLAGRVDIQYF. CDR3 coding DNA: TGTGCCAGCAGCTTAGCGGGGAGAGTGGACATTCAGTACTTC.

This clonotype was counted many times. The rearrangement links TRBV6-5 to TRBJ1-2; 8 nucleotides line up with TRBD1. V gave up 8 bases and J gave up 4 bases; unmatched junction bases: 3. This CDR3 spans 12 amino acids. Germline values: CDR1 MNHEY, CDR2 SVGAGI. Written as DNA, the CDR3 is TGTGCCAGCTCTACAGGGGGCTATGGCTACACCTTC. Its translation is CASSTGGYGYTF.

This clonotype was seen many times. This chain connects TRBV7-2 to TRBJ2-1, with 9 bases matching TRBD1. Germline CDR1 reads SGHTA; CDR2 reads FQGNSA. The CDR3 has 19 residues. The junction had 15 bases not matched to a gene; V was cut back by 2 bases and J by 4 bases. Here the CDR3 reads CASSLRRPQGQGGYNEQFF. The CDR3 coding sequence is TGTGCCAGCAGCTTAAGAAGACCCCAGGGACAGGGAGGATACAATGAGCAGTTCTTC.

This clonotype is a singleton in its sample. A read error is possible here, since a much larger clone lies one base away. The rearrangement joins TRBV6-1 to TRBJ2-1, with 10 positions matching TRBD2. This CDR3 contains 13 residues. Germline CDR1 is MNHNS and CDR2 is SASEGT. The J segment lost 14 bases and the V segment lost 5 bases, leaving 9 bases of the junction unmatched. The CDR3 coding sequence is TGTGCCAGCAGTCAAAGGCGGACTAGCGGTGAGTTCTTC. Its protein is CASSQRRTSGEFF.

This clonotype was detected only once. This chain connects TRBV24-1 to TRBJ2-6, with D possibly being TRBD1 (5 bases). The CDR3 contains 15 residues. In germline, CDR1 is KGHDR, CDR2 SFDVKD. The V end was cut by 3 bases, the J end by 4 bases, with 9 bases between. The CDR3 region has the DNA TGTGCCACCAGTGATGCAAGACAGGGGGCCAACGTCCTGACTTTC. It codes for CATSDARQGANVLTF.

This clonotype was detected ten times or more. The genes are TRBV5-1 and TRBJ2-1, with D possibly being TRBD1 (5 bases). V lost 0 bases and J 4 bases, leaving 8 bases between the germline ends. Germline CDR1 is SGHRS and CDR2 is YFSETQ. CDR3 size: 14 residues. The CDR3 DNA follows: TGCGCCAGCAGCTTGGGACAGAGTTACAATGAGCAGTTCTTC. Its protein product is CASSLGQSYNEQFF.

Regarding this clonotype: A read error is possible here, since a much larger clone lies one base away. In DNA, the CDR3 is TGTGCCAACAGCTTACCGGGTTTCTCCCAAGAGACCCAGTACTTC. It is translated as CANSLPGFSQETQYF. V is TRBV11-1 and J is TRBJ2-5; D is undetermined. CDR1 SGHAT and CDR2 FQDESV come from the germline V gene (reference sequence). The CDR3 is 15 residues long. Using reference TRBV11-1 and TRBJ2-5 for the parts outside the CDR3, the full variable domain is EAEVAQSPRYKITEKSQAVAFWCDPISGHATLYWYRQILGQGPELLVQFQDESVVDDSQLPKDRFSAERLKGVDSTLKIQPAELGDSAMYLCANSLPGFSQETQYFGPGTRLLVL.

This clonotype was picked up many times. The V and J genes are TRBV5-5 and TRBJ2-3, with TRBD2 as a possible D gene (7 bases). Germline CDR1 and CDR2: SGHKS and YYEKEE (reference sequence). The CDR3 sequence is 15 residues long. V lost 0 bases and J 3 bases, leaving 11 bases between the germline ends. The CDR3 region is CASSLEGGRTDTQYF. The CDR3, as DNA: TGTGCCAGCAGCTTGGAGGGGGGGCGGACAGATACGCAGTATTTT. Combining the CDR3 with reference TRBV5-5 and TRBJ2-3 gives the whole variable domain DAGVTQSPTHLIKTRGQQVTLRCSPISGHKSVSWYQQVLGQGPQFIFQYYEKEERGRGNFPDRFSARQFPNYSSELNVNALLLGDSALYLCASSLEGGRTDTQYFGPGTRLTVL.

CDR3 residues: CASSPTGTRATGELFF. CDR3 DNA: TGCGCCAGCAGCCCGACCGGGACGAGGGCAACCGGGGAGCTGTTTTTT. The chain links TRBV5-1 to TRBJ2-2; D might be TRBD1 or TRBD2, each matching 5 bases. Looked up from germline, CDR1 is SGHRS and CDR2 is YFSETQ. V was clipped by 4 bases and J by 5 bases, with 18 bases between them. The CDR3 has 16 amino acids.

Concerning this clonotype: This CDR3 fails to terminate in the conserved phenylalanine or tryptophan, so it likely reflects a read error. The gene calls are TRBV19 and TRBJ2-4, with 7 positions matching TRBD2. Losses at the gene ends were 10 bases for V and 1 base for J; bases not matched to a gene: 13. The CDR3 contains 16 residues. Germline V lookup: CDR1 LNHDA, CDR2 SQIVND (reference sequence). CDR3 residues: CATSRTRERAKNIQYS. CDR3 nucleotide sequence: TGTGCCACTTCGAGGACGCGGGAGCGGGCCAAAAACATTCAGTACTCC.